This TCR beta chain derives from a study of CD8 T cells in ankylosing spondylitis. General study findings and limits: Existing reports had already noted some motif variants in reactive arthritis synovial fluid and blood. Clones linked to the disease showed a CD8+ phenotype. They occurred at relatively low frequencies in peripheral blood. Ankylosing spondylitis blood appeared to be characterized by a TCR beta motif of roughly eight highly homologous variants.

MiXCR, applied by TCRdb to the 5' RACE reads, yields one record per CDR3 protein. The repertoire includes tens of thousands of distinct CDR3 sequences, around 25% of them detected once, and nearly 60% sits in the top ten. V was clipped by 2 bases and J by 9 bases; unmatched bases: 5. The CDR3 is 16 amino acids. The germline CDR1 and CDR2 sequences are SGHTA and FQGNSA. A remark on this clonotype: Its antigen is unidentified.

The chain is built from TRBV7-2 and TRBJ1-6, with 12 bases fitting TRBD1. This clonotype originated in a male donor with ankylosing spondylitis or in good health (not recorded which). The sample consisted of blood, either unsorted or a sorted T cell fraction (not recorded which). The DNA of the CDR3 is TGTGCCAGCAGCTTATTGGGACAGGGGGCGGTTTCACCCCTCCACTTT. Its protein product is CASSLLGQGAVSPLHF. The full variable domain, with the rest looked up from reference TRBV7-2 and TRBJ1-6, is GAGVSQSPSNKVTEKGKDVELRCDPISGHTALYWYRQSLGQGLEFLIYFQGNSAPDKSGLPSDRFSAERTGGSVSTLTIQRTQQEDSAVYLCASSLLGQGAVSPLHFGNGTRLTVT.